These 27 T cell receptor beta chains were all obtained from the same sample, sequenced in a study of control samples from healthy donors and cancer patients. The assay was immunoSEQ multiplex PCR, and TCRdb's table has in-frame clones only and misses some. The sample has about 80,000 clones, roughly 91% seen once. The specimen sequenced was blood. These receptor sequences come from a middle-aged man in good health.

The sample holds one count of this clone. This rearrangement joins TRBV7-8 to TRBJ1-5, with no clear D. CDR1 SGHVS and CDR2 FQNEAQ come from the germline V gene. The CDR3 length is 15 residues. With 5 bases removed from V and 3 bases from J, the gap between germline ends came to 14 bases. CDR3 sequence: CASSTSTGFNQPQHF. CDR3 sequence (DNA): TGTGCCAGCAGCACTTCAACGGGATTCAATCAGCCCCAGCATTTT.

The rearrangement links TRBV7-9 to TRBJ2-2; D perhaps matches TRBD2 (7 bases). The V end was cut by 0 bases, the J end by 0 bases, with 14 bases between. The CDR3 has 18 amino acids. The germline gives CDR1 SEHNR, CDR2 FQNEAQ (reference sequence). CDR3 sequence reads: CASSLALGGPTNTGELFF. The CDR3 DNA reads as TGTGCCAGCAGCTTAGCGTTGGGGGGGCCTACGAACACCGGGGAGCTGTTTTTT.

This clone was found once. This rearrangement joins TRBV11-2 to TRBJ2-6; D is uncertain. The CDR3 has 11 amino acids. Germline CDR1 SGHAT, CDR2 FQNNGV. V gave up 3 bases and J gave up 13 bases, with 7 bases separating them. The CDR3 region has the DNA TGTGCCAGCAGCTTCCAAGTGGTCCTGACTTTC. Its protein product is CASSFQVVLTF.

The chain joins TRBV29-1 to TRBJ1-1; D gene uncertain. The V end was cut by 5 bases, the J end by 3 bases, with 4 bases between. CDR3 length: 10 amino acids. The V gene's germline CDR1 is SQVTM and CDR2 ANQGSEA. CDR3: CSVPDTEAFF. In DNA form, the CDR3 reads TGCAGCGTTCCGGACACTGAAGCTTTCTTT.

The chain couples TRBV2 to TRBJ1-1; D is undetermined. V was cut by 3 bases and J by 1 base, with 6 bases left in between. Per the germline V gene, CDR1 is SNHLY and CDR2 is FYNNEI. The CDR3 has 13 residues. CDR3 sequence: CASSEGENTEAFF. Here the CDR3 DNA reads TGTGCCAGCAGTGAGGGTGAGAACACTGAAGCTTTCTTT. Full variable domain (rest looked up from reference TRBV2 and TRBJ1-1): EPEVTQTPSHQVTQMGQEVILRCVPISNHLYFYWYRQILGQKVEFLVSFYNNEISEKSEIFDDQFSVERPDGSNFTLKIRSTKLEDSAMYFCASSEGENTEAFFGQGTRLTVV.

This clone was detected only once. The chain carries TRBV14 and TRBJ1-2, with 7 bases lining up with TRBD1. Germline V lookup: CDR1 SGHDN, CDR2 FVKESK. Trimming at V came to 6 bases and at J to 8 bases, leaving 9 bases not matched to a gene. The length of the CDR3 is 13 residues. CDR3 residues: CASRETGLGGYTF. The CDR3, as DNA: TGTGCCAGCAGAGAGACAGGGCTTGGCGGCTACACCTTC.

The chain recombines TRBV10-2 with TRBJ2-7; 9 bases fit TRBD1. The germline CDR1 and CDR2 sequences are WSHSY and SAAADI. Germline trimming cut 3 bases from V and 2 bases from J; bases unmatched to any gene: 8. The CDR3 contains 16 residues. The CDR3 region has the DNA TGCGCCAGCAGTGAAAAAGGGACAGGGACCCCCTACGAGCAGTACTTC. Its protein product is CASSEKGTGTPYEQYF.

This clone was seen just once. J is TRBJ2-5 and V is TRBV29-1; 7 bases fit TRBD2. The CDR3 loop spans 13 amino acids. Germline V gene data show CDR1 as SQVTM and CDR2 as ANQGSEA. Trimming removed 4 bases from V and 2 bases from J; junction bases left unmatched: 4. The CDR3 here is CSVGWGGQETQYF. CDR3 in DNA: TGCAGCGTTGGTTGGGGGGGACAAGAGACCCAGTACTTC.

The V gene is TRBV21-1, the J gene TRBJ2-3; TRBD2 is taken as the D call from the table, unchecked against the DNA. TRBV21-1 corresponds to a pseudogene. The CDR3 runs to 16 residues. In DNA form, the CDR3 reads TGTGCCAGCAGGGGGGGGAATGAGAACGGAGTGGATACGCAGTATTTT. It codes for CASRGGNENGVDTQYF.

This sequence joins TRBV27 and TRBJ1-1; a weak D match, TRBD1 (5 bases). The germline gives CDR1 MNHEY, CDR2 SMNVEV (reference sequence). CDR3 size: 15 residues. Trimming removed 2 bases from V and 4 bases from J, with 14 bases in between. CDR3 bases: TGTGCCAGCAGTTTACAGCCCCCGGGACGCACTGAAGCTTTCTTT. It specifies CASSLQPPGRTEAFF.

The CDR3 region has the DNA TGTGCCAGCAGTTTCGGGAGGAGCACTGAAGCTTTCTTT. This encodes CASSFGRSTEAFF. The chain is built from TRBV28 and TRBJ1-1; no reliable D call. The CDR3 length is 13 residues. CDR1 MDHEN and CDR2 SYDVKM come from the germline V gene. V dropped 3 bases and J dropped 4 bases, with 9 bases sitting between them.

The chain's CDR3 is CASSVQGHHEQYF. The CDR3 DNA is TGTGCCAGCAGTGTACAGGGGCACCACGAGCAGTACTTC. This chain uses TRBV25-1 with TRBJ2-7; TRBD1 agrees at 7 bases. V lost 4 bases to trimming and J lost 5 bases; unmatched junction nucleotides: 5. The CDR3 runs 13 residues. The germline V gene has CDR1 MGHDK and CDR2 SYGVNS.

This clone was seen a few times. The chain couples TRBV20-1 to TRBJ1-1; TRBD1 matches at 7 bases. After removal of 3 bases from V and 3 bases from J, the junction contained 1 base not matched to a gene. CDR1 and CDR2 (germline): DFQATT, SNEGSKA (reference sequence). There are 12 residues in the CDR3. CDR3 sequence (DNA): TGCAGTGCTAGTACAGGGGACACTGAAGCTTTCTTT. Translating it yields CSASTGDTEAFF.

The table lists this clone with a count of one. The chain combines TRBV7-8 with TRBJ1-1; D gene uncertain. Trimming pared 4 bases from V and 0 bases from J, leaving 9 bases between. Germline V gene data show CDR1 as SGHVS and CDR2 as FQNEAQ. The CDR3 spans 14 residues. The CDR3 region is CASSSEFMNTEAFF. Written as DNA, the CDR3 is TGTGCCAGCAGCTCGGAGTTCATGAACACTGAAGCTTTCTTT.

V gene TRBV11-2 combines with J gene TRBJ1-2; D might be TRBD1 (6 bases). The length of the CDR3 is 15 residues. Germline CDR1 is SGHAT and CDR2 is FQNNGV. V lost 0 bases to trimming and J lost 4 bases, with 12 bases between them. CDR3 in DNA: TGTGCCAGCAGCTTAGAGTTCGGGGGGGCCTATGGCTACACCTTC. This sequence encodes CASSLEFGGAYGYTF.

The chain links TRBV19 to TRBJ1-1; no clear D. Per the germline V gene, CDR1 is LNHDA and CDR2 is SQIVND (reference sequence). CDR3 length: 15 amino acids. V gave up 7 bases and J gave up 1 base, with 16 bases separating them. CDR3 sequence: CASMWRITGNTEAFF. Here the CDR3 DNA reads TGTGCCAGTATGTGGAGAATCACTGGGAACACTGAAGCTTTCTTT.

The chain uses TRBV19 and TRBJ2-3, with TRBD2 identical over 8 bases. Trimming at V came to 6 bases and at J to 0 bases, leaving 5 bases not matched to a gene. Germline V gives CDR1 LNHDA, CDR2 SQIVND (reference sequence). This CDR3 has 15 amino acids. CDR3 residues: CASSGSGASTDTQYF. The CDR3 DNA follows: TGTGCCAGTAGCGGTAGCGGGGCTAGCACAGATACGCAGTATTTT.

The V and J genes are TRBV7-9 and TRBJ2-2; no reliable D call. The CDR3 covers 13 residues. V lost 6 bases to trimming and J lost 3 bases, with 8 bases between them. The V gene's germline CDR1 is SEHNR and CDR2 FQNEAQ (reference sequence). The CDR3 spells CASRVRDTGELFF. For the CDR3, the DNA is TGTGCCAGCAGAGTTAGGGACACCGGGGAGCTGTTTTTT.

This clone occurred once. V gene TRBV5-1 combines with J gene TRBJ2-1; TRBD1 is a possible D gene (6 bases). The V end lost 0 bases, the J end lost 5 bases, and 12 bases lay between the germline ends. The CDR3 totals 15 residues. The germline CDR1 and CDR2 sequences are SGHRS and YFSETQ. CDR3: CASSLAAGENNEQFF. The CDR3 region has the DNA TGCGCCAGCAGCTTGGCGGCAGGGGAAAACAATGAGCAGTTCTTC.

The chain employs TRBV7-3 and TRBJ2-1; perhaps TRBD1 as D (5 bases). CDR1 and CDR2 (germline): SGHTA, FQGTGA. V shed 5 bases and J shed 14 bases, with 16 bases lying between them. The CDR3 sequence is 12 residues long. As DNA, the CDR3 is TGTGCCAGCAGCCCGTCGCAGGGTTTGAAGTTCTTC. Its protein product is CASSPSQGLKFF.

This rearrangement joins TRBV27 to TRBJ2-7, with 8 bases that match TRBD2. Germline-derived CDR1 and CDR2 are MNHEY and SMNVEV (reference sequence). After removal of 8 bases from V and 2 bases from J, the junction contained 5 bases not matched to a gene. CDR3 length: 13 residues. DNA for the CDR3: TGTGCCAGCTCTATAGCGGGGACCTACGAGCAGTACTTC. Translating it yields CASSIAGTYEQYF.

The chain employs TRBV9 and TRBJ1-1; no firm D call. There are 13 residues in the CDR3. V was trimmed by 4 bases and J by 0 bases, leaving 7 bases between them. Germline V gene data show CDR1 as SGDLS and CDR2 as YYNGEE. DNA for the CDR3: TGTGCCAGCAGCCCTACGATGAACACTGAAGCTTTCTTT. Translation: CASSPTMNTEAFF. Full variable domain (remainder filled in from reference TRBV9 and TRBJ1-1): DSGVTQTPKHLITATGQRVTLRCSPRSGDLSVYWYQQSLDQGLQFLIQYYNGEERAKGNILERFSAQQFPDLHSELNLSSLELGDSALYFCASSPTMNTEAFFGQGTRLTVV.

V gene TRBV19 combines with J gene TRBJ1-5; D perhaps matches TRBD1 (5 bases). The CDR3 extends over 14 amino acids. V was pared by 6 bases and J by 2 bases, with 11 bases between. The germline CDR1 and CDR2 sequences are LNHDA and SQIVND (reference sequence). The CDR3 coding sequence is TGTGCCAGTAGAGGGGAGTATGGCAATCAGCCCCAGCATTTT. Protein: CASRGEYGNQPQHF.

CDR3 in DNA: TGTGCCAGCAGCCTACTGGGCCGGAATCAGCCCCAGCATTTT. Translating it yields CASSLLGRNQPQHF. V and J are TRBV3-1 (or the pseudogene TRBV3-2) and TRBJ1-5; D remains ambiguous. The V gene lost 4 bases and the J gene lost 4 bases, with 11 bases spanning the gap. CDR3 length: 14 residues. Germline CDR1 reads LGHDT; CDR2 reads YNNKEL (reference sequence).

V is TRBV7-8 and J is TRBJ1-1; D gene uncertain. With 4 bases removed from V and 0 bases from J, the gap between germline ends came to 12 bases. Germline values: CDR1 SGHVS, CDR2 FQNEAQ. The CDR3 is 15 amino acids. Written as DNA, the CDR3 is TGTGCCAGCAGCTCGAGTGGACGGCTGAACACTGAAGCTTTCTTT. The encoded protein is CASSSSGRLNTEAFF.

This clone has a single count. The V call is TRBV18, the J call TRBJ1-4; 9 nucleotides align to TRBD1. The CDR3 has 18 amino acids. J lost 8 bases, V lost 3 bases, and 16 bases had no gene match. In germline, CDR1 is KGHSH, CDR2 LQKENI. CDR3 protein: CASSPHNINRGRNEKLFF. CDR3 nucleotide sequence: TGTGCCAGCTCACCTCATAACATCAACAGGGGGCGGAACGAAAAACTGTTTTTT.

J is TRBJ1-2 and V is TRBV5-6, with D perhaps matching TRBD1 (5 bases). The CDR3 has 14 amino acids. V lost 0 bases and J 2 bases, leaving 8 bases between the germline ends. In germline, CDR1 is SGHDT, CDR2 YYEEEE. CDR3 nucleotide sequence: TGTGCCAGCAGCTTGGAGGCAGGGAACTATGGCTACACCTTC. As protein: CASSLEAGNYGYTF.